This TCR beta chain came from a study of cytomegalovirus exposure and HLA in healthy donors. Study-wide points: In a later analysis, several top co-occurrence clusters appeared linked to parvovirus B19, influenza, CMV and Epstein-Barr virus.

With 60 Vbeta and 13 Jbeta primers, the PCR was carried out. Clones were read by immunoSEQ multiplex PCR, and TCRdb kept only the in-frame ones, dropping some. Among about 140,000 clones listed, approximately 76% were seen once. About this clone itself: The target antigen is unknown.

This sequence originates from a man aged 35-49 years in good health and CMV-seronegative. Sequences were obtained from PBMCs.

The CDR3 spells CASSSSGTGGTGANVLTF. The CDR3 coding sequence is TGTGCCAGCAGCTCTTCCGGGACAGGGGGCACTGGGGCCAACGTCCTGACTTTC. The chain links TRBV5-6 to TRBJ2-6, with 12 bases fitting TRBD1. Trimming removed 3 bases from V and 2 bases from J; junction bases left unmatched: 6. The germline CDR1 and CDR2 sequences are SGHDT and YYEEEE. This CDR3 has 18 amino acids.